These 15 T cell receptor beta chains originate from one sample sequenced in a study of T cell responses to AZD1222 COVID-19 vaccine. The protocol was immunoSEQ multiplex PCR, while the TCRdb copy is restricted to in-frame clones and leaves out a portion. Counted here are some 130,000 clones, roughly 89% occurring once; the ten biggest clones make up around 5.9%. This specimen was peripheral blood, taken on day 0 of AZD1222 vaccination. Source of these receptors: an adult in good health.

The rearrangement links TRBV14 to TRBJ1-2; TRBD1 aligns across 9 bases. The length of the CDR3 is 15 residues. Unmatched junction bases numbered 3, after V lost 0 bases and J lost 4 bases. The germline V gene encodes CDR1 SGHDN and CDR2 FVKESK. The CDR3 is CASSQENRGLYGYTF. CDR3 nucleotides: TGTGCCAGCAGCCAAGAAAACAGGGGGCTCTATGGCTACACCTTC.

The V gene is TRBV19, the J gene TRBJ2-1; D tentatively fits TRBD1 or TRBD2 (5 bases each). V was pared by 5 bases and J by 6 bases, with 14 bases between. This CDR3 comprises 14 residues. In germline, CDR1 is LNHDA, CDR2 SQIVND (reference sequence). CDR3 sequence: CASSSAGRANEQFF. The DNA of the CDR3 is TGTGCCAGTAGTTCGGCAGGGAGAGCCAATGAGCAGTTCTTC.

Only a few counts were recorded for this clone. The J gene is TRBJ1-2, the V gene TRBV2; D remains unclear. CDR1 is SNHLY and CDR2 is FYNNEI in the germline V gene. V was trimmed by 4 bases and J by 0 bases, leaving 9 bases between them. This CDR3 spans 14 amino acids. The CDR3 nucleotides read TGTGCCAGCAGTGGATGGGAATCTAACTATGGCTACACCTTC. Encoded protein: CASSGWESNYGYTF.

The chain has TRBV27 and TRBJ1-1; no definite D call. V lost 5 bases and J 5 bases, leaving 15 bases between the germline ends. CDR1 and CDR2 (germline): MNHEY, SMNVEV (reference sequence). The CDR3 contains 14 residues. CDR3 sequence: CASSPDVSLTEAFF. CDR3 coding DNA: TGTGCCAGCAGTCCGGATGTGAGTTTGACTGAAGCTTTCTTT.

This clone was detected once. The genes are TRBV3-1 (or the pseudogene TRBV3-2) and TRBJ1-2; D remains unclear. The ends were cut back, 5 bases at V and 8 bases at J, with 21 bases in the middle. The CDR3 runs to 15 residues. Germline V gene data show CDR1 as LGHDT and CDR2 as YNNKEL (reference sequence). CDR3 DNA sequence: TGTGCCAGCAGCGAAGGCCCAGGAGCGAGAGGGGGCTACACCTTC. It is translated as CASSEGPGARGGYTF.

J is TRBJ1-3 and V is TRBV5-8; D uncertain. The CDR3 covers 16 residues. Deletions cut 4 bases from V and 0 bases from J, with 14 bases between. CDR1 SGHTS and CDR2 YDEGEE come from the germline V gene. DNA for the CDR3: TGTGCCAGCAGCAGTGACCGAGCCTACTCTGGAAACACCATATATTTT. Translating gives CASSSDRAYSGNTIYF.

The chain is built from TRBV19 and TRBJ1-2; 7 nucleotides align to TRBD1. V shed 1 base and J 8 bases; nucleotides not matched to a gene: 16. This CDR3 comprises 17 residues. CDR1 and CDR2 (germline): LNHDA, SQIVND (reference sequence). CDR3 DNA: TGTGCCAGTAGTATAGCCCCCCGACAGGGAAATCTACAGGGCTACACCTTC. Its protein is CASSIAPRQGNLQGYTF.

This chain uses TRBV12-5 with TRBJ1-2, with TRBD1 as a possible D gene (6 bases). The CDR3 is 16 amino acids. V gave up 6 bases and J gave up 4 bases, with 21 bases separating them. CDR1 and CDR2 (germline): LGHNT, FRNRAP. The CDR3 spells CASGTEGGARGYGYTF. The CDR3 nucleotides are TGTGCTAGTGGGACCGAGGGGGGGGCGCGTGGCTATGGCTACACCTTC. The complete variable domain, with remaining parts taken from reference TRBV12-5 and TRBJ1-2, reads DARVTQTPRHKVTEMGQEVTMRCQPILGHNTVFWYRQTMMQGLELLAYFRNRAPLDDSGMPKDRFSAEMPDATLATLKIQPSEPRDSAVYFCASGTEGGARGYGYTFGSGTRLTVV.

This clone was seen repeatedly, ten times or more. This chain uses TRBV5-8 with TRBJ1-2; the D gene is possibly TRBD1 (5 bases). V lost 4 bases and J lost 2, with 9 bases in between. The CDR3 consists of 13 residues. Germline CDR1 SGHTS, CDR2 YDEGEE. The CDR3 reads CASSPDRNYGYTF. CDR3 in DNA: TGTGCCAGCAGCCCCGACAGAAACTATGGCTACACCTTC. The entire variable domain, with the rest obtained from reference TRBV5-8 and TRBJ1-2, is as follows: EAGVTQSPTHLIKTRGQQATLRCSPISGHTSVYWYQQALGLGLQFLLWYDEGEERNRGNFPPRFSGRQFPNYSSELNVNALELEDSALYLCASSPDRNYGYTFGSGTRLTVV.

This clone was counted a single time. This sequence joins TRBV5-1 and TRBJ1-6; TRBD1 is a possible D gene (5 bases). This CDR3 region has 13 residues. CDR1 is SGHRS and CDR2 is YFSETQ in the germline V gene. V was pared by 8 bases and J by 7 bases, with 13 bases between. The chain's CDR3 is CASSREINSPLHF. The CDR3 DNA is TGCGCCAGTTCCAGGGAAATAAATTCACCCCTCCACTTT.

This clone appeared once. V usage is TRBV13 and J usage is TRBJ2-4; D gene ambiguous. CDR3 length equals 14 residues. V shed 3 bases and J shed 0 bases, with 6 bases lying between them. Germline lookup yields CDR1 PRHDT and CDR2 FYEKMQ (reference sequence). In DNA form, the CDR3 reads TGTGCCAGCAGCTTCGGAGTAGCCAAAAACATTCAGTACTTC. This sequence encodes CASSFGVAKNIQYF.

The V gene is TRBV6-6, the J gene TRBJ1-2, with 8 bases matching TRBD1. The CDR3 has 18 amino acids. Germline trimming cut 5 bases from V and 0 bases from J; bases unmatched to any gene: 14. Germline V gives CDR1 MNHNY, CDR2 SVGAGI (reference sequence). The CDR3 sequence: CASSPHFGQGASNYGYTF. CDR3 sequence (DNA): TGTGCCAGCAGTCCCCATTTTGGACAGGGAGCCTCTAACTATGGCTACACCTTC.

This clone has only a few counts. V is TRBV7-9 and J is TRBJ2-7; 11 bases line up with TRBD2. The CDR3 sequence is 13 residues long. Germline CDR1 SEHNR, CDR2 FQNEAQ (reference sequence). With 6 bases clipped from V and 6 bases from J, the junction kept 4 bases outside the gene matches. The CDR3 protein is CASSSGTSGEQYF. In DNA form, the CDR3 reads TGTGCCAGCAGTTCCGGGACTAGCGGCGAGCAGTACTTC.

This chain links TRBV20-1 with TRBJ1-5; D gene unclear. Germline CDR1 DFQATT, CDR2 SNEGSKA (reference sequence). Trimming pared 3 bases from V and 0 bases from J, leaving 9 bases between. The CDR3 runs 14 residues. The CDR3 reads CSASSPTSNQPQHF. The CDR3 DNA follows: TGCAGTGCTAGTTCCCCGACTAGCAATCAGCCCCAGCATTTT.

The J gene is TRBJ2-6, the V gene TRBV19, with 7 bases aligning to TRBD2. CDR1 is LNHDA and CDR2 is SQIVND in the germline V gene (reference sequence). Trimming took 7 bases from V and 0 from J; bases not matched to a gene: 9. The CDR3 covers 17 residues. This CDR3 is CASKFGGIRSGANVLTF. The CDR3, as DNA: TGTGCCAGTAAGTTCGGGGGGATACGCTCTGGGGCCAACGTCCTGACTTTC.